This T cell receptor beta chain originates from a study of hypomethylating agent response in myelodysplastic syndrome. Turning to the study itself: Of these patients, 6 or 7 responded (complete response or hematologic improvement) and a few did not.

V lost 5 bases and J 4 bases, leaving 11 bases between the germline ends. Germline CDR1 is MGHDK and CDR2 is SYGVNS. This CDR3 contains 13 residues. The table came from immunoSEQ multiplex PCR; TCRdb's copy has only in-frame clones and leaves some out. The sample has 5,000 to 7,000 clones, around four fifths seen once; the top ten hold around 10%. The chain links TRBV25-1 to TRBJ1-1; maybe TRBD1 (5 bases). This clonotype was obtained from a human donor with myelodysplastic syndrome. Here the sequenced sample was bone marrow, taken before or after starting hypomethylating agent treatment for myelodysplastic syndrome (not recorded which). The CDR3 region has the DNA TGTGCCAGCAGTCGGGGGGGGAGCACTGAAGCTTTCTTT. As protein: CASSRGGSTEAFF.